The text below deals with one T cell receptor beta chain. The record originates from a study of blood T cell repertoires in COVID-19. Turning to the study itself: Collection of acute and convalescent COVID-19 samples took place in the United States, Italy and Spain. Nucleic acid was either cDNA or gDNA, and it came from T cells, B-cell-depleted T cells, or PBMCs.

In the authors' workflow: It was from reference gene primer amplification that nucleated cell counts were estimated. The table came from immunoSEQ multiplex PCR; TCRdb's copy has only in-frame clones and leaves some out. Clonal size and the V and J genes are those of that table, whereas D and trimming came from the DNA. The sample lists about 27,000 clones, roughly 88% seen once, with approximately 7.7% in the top ten. This TCR was recovered from a woman aged 45 to 65 with active COVID-19. The sample was peripheral blood.

CDR3 sequence (DNA): TGTGCCAGCAGGCTAACAGTGGCTGGGGCCAACGTCCTGACTTTC. Protein sequence: CASRLTVAGANVLTF. The chain carries TRBV28 and TRBJ2-6; D unclear. Trimming left V 6 bases short and J 2 bases short, with 11 bases between. The germline CDR1 and CDR2 sequences are MDHEN and SYDVKM. The CDR3 sequence is 15 residues long.